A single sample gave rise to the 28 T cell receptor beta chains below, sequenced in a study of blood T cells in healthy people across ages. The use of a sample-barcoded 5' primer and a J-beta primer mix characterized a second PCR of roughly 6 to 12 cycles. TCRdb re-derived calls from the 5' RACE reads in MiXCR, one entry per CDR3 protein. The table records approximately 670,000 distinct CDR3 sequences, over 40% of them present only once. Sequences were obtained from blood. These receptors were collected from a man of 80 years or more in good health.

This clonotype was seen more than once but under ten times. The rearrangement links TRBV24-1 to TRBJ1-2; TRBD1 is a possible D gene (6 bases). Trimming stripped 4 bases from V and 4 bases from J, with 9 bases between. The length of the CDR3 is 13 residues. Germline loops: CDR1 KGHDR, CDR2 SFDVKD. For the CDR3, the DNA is TGTGCCACCAGTGACCCGGACAGCTATGGCTACACCTTC. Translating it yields CATSDPDSYGYTF.

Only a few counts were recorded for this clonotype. CDR3 in amino acids: CATSDRAPGVGTDTQYF. In DNA, the CDR3 is TGTGCCACCAGTGACAGAGCCCCAGGGGTCGGCACAGATACGCAGTATTTT. The J gene is TRBJ2-3, the V gene TRBV24-1, with D tentatively TRBD1 (6 bases). Trimming took 4 bases from V and 1 from J, leaving 17 bases between them. This CDR3 has 17 amino acids. CDR1 and CDR2 from the germline V gene are KGHDR and SFDVKD.

The CDR3 DNA reads TGTGCCAGCAGCTTGGAACTAGCGGGACTGAGCAATGAGCAGTACTTC. Translating gives CASSLELAGLSNEQYF. The genes are TRBV7-6 and TRBJ2-7, with TRBD2 matching over 10 bases. Germline V gene lookup returns CDR1 SGHVS and CDR2 FNYEAQ. The CDR3 is 16 amino acids. V dropped 3 bases and J dropped 7; count of bases not matched to a gene: 12.

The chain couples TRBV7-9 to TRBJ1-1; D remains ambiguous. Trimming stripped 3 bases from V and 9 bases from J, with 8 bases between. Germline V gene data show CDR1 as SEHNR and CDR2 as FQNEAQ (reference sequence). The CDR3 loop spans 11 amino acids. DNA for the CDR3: TGTGCCAGCAGCTTCAGTACTAAAGCTTTCTTT. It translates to CASSFSTKAFF.

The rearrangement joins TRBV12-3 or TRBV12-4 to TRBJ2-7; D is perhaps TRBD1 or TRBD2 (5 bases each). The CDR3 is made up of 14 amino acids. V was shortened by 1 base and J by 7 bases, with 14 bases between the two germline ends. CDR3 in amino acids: CASSLGGPGREQYF. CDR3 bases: TGTGCCAGCAGTTTAGGGGGCCCAGGGAGAGAGCAGTACTTC.

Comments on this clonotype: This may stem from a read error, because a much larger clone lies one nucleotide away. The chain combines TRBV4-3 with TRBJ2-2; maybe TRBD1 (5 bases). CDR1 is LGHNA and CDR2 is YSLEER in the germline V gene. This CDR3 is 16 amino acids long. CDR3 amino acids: CANSQDRGADTGELFF. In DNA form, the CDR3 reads TGCGCCAACAGCCAAGATCGTGGGGCGGACACCGGGGAGCTGTTTTTT.

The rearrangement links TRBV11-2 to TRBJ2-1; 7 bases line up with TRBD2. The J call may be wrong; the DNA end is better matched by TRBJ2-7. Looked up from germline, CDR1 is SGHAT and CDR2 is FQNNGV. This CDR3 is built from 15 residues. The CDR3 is CASSLERLAYNEQYF. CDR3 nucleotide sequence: TGTGCCAGCAGCTTAGAAAGACTAGCCTACAATGAGCAGTACTTC.

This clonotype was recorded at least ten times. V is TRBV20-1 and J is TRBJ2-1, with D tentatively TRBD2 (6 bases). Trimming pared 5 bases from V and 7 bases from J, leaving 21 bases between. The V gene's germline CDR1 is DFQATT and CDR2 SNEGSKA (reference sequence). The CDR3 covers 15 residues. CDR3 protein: CSAAQPGGVRNEQFF. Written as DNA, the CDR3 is TGCAGTGCTGCCCAACCGGGCGGGGTGAGGAATGAGCAGTTCTTC.

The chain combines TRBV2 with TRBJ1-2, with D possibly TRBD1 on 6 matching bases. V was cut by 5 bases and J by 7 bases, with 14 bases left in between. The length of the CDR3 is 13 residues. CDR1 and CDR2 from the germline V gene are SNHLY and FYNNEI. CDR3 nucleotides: TGTGCCAGCAGTACAACTACAGGGCCTGGCTACACCTTC. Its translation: CASSTTTGPGYTF.

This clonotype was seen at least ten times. CDR3 loop: CSARDQGDEQYF. Here the CDR3 DNA reads TGCAGTGCTAGAGATCAAGGGGACGAGCAGTACTTC. V gene TRBV20-1 combines with J gene TRBJ2-7, with a possible D match to TRBD1 (5 bases). The CDR3 loop spans 12 amino acids. Germline loops: CDR1 DFQATT, CDR2 SNEGSKA (reference sequence). V gave up 0 bases and J gave up 5 bases, with 8 bases separating them.

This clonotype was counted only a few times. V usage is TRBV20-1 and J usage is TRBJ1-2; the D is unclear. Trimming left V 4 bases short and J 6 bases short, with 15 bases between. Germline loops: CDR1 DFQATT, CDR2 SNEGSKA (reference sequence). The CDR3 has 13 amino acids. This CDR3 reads CSATRRVLDGYTF. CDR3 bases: TGCAGTGCTACCCGGAGGGTCTTGGATGGCTACACCTTC.

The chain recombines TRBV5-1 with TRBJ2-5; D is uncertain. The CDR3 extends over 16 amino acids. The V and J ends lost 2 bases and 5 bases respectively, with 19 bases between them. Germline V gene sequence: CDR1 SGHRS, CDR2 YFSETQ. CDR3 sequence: CASSLVSRNGFETQYF. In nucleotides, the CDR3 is TGCGCCAGCAGCTTAGTGTCAAGGAACGGGTTTGAGACCCAGTACTTC.

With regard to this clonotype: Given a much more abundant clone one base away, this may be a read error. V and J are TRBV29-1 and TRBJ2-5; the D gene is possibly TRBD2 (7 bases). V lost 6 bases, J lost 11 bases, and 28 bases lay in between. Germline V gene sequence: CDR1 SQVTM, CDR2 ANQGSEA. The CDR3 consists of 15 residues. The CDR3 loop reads CSVPRGAGALDEQYF. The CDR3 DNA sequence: TGCAGCGTACCACGGGGGGCGGGAGCCTTGGATGAGCAGTACTTC.

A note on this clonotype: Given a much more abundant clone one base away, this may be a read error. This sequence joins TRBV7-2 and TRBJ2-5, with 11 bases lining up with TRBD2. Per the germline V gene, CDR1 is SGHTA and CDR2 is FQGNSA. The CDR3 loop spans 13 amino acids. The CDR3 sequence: CAGRDLAGGTQYF. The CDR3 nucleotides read TGTGCCGGCAGGGATCTAGCGGGGGGGACCCAGTACTTC.

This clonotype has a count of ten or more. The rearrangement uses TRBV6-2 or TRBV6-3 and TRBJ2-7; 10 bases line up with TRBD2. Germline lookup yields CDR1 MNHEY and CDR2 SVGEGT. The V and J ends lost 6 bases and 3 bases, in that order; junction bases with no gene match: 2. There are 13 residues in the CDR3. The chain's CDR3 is CASRGTSDYEQYF. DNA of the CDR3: TGTGCCAGCAGAGGGACTAGCGACTACGAGCAGTACTTC.

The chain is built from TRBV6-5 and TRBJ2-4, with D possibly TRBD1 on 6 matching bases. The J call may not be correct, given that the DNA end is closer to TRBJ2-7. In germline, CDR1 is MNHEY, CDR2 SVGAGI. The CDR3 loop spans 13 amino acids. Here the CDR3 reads CASGGHQVYEQYF. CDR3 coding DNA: TGTGCCAGCGGGGGACATCAGGTATACGAGCAGTACTTC.

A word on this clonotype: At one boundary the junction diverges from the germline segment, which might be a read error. The CDR3, as DNA: TGTGCCGGCAGCCGACCGGGAGATGGCGTGGAGACCCAGTACTTC. Residues: CAGSRPGDGVETQYF. V and J are TRBV7-2 and TRBJ2-5, with D tentatively TRBD2 (6 bases). CDR1 is SGHTA and CDR2 is FQGNSA in the germline V gene. The length of the CDR3 is 15 residues.

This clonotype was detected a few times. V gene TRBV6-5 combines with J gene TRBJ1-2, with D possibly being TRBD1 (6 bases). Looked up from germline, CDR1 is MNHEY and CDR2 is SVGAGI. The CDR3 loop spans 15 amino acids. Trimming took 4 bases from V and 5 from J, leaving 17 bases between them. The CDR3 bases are TGTGCCAGCAGTTTCGAGGGGGGGAGTCGGTATGGCTACACCTTC. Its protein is CASSFEGGSRYGYTF.

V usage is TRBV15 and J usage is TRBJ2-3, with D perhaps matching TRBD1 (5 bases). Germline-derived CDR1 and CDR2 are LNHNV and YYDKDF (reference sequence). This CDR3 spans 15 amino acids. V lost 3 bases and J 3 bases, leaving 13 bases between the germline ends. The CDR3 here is CATSSEIQGTDTQYF. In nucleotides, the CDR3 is TGTGCCACCAGCAGTGAAATTCAGGGAACAGATACGCAGTATTTT. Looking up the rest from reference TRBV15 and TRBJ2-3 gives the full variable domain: DAMVIQNPRYQVTQFGKPVTLSCSQTLNHNVMYWYQQKSSQAPKLLFHYYDKDFNNEADTPDNFQSRRPNTSFCFLDIRSPGLGDTAMYLCATSSEIQGTDTQYFGPGTRLTVL.

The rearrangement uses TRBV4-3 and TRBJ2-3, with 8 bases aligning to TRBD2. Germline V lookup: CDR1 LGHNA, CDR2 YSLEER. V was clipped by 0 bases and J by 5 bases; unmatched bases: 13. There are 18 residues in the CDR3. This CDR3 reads CASSQDPPGLVAQDTQYF. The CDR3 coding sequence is TGCGCCAGCAGCCAAGATCCGCCGGGACTAGTGGCCCAAGATACGCAGTATTTT.

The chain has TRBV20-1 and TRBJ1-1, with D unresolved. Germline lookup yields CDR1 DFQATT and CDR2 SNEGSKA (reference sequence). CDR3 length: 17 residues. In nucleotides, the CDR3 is TGCAGCGTCATAGCGGGAGGGTCCAATGAGCAGAACACTGAAGCTTTCTTT. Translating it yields CSVIAGGSNEQNTEAFF.

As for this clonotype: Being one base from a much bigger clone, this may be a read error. The CDR3 protein is CNVVTHTYEQYF. CDR3 DNA: TGCAACGTTGTGACGCATACCTACGAGCAGTACTTC. The chain has TRBV29-1 and TRBJ2-7; D ambiguous. Per the germline V gene, CDR1 is SQVTM and CDR2 is ANQGSEA. This CDR3 is 12 amino acids long.

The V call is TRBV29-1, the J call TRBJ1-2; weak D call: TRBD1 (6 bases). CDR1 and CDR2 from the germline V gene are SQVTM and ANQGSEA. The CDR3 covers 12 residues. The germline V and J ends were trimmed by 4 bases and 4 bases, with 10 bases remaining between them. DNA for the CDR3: TGCAGCGTTGGGACAGCCACCTATGGCTACACCTTC. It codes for CSVGTATYGYTF.

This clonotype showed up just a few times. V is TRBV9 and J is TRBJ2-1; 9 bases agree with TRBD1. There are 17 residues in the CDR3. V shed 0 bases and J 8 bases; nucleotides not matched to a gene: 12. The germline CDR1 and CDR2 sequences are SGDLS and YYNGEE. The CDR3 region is CASSVGSDRGFTYEQFF. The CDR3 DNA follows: TGTGCCAGCAGCGTAGGTTCTGACAGGGGGTTTACGTATGAGCAGTTCTTC.

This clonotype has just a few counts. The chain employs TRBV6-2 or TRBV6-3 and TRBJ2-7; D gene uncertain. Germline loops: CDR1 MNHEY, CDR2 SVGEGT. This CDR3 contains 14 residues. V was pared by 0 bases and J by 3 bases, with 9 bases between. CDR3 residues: CASSYSEIHYEQYF. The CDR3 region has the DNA TGTGCCAGCAGTTACTCGGAAATACACTACGAGCAGTACTTC.

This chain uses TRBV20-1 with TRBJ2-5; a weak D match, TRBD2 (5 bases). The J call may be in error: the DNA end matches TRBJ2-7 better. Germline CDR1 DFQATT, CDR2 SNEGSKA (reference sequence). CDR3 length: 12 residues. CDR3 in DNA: TGCAGTGCAGGACGGGGAAAGTACGAGCAGTACTTC. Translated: CSAGRGKYEQYF.

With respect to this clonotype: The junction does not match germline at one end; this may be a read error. DNA for the CDR3: TGTGCCAGCAGTTTAGGGAGGGGGGCCTCCTATGGCTGCACCTTC. Its protein is CASSLGRGASYGCTF. The chain combines TRBV12-3 or TRBV12-4 with TRBJ1-2, with D possibly being TRBD1 (6 bases). CDR3 length: 15 amino acids.

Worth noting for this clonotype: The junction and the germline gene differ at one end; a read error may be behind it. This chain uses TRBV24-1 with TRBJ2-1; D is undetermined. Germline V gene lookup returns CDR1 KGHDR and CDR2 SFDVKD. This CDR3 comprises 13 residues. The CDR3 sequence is CAISDSPGDEQFF. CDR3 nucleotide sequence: TGTGCCATCAGTGATTCACCTGGGGATGAGCAGTTCTTC.